This T cell receptor beta chain is drawn from a study of blood T cell repertoires in COVID-19. J lost 7 bases, V lost 3 bases, and 28 bases had no gene match. The CDR3 runs 22 residues. Per the germline V gene, CDR1 is LGHNA and CDR2 is YNFKEQ. Donors of Cohort 3 who recovered were those that had two negative PCRs, clearance, or symptom resolution. Using immunoSEQ multiplex PCR, the repertoire was profiled, and TCRdb retains in-frame clones only, with some absent. The data hold about 370,000 clones, with 80% to 90% observed a single time. V gene TRBV4-2 combines with J gene TRBJ2-1; 9 nucleotides agree with TRBD2. The specimen was PBMCs or T cells enriched from blood (not recorded which). The source is a man aged 18-30 years who had recovered from COVID-19. DNA of the CDR3: TGTGCCAGCAGCCACCCCCACTCCTTGGGGGGGGAAGCGAGCGGGAGGATTAATGAGCAGTTCTTC. Translation gives CASSHPHSLGGEASGRINEQFF.